This is a list of T cell receptor beta chains from one sample in a study of CD8 T cells in ankylosing spondylitis. TCRdb fed the 5' RACE reads into MiXCR, producing one record per CDR3 protein. The table lists hundreds of thousands of distinct CDR3 sequences, 8.2% of them singletons. The sequencing input was blood, either unsorted or a sorted T cell fraction (not recorded which). These receptors originate from a female donor with ankylosing spondylitis or in good health (not recorded which). Each CDR3 is given with its conserved first and last residue. A D gene is named only where the DNA matches it firmly.

d_call: TRBD1; v_call: TRBV7-9; cdr3_aa: CASSSQGARGNTEAFF
d_call: -; v_call: TRBV7-8; cdr3_aa: CASSLGSQGIIPKETQYF
d_call: -; v_call: TRBV15; cdr3_aa: CATSRVGDTQYF
d_call: -; v_call: TRBV11-1; cdr3_aa: CASSALGPGTGELFF
d_call: -; v_call: TRBV28; cdr3_aa: CASSQQRLYGYTF
d_call: -; v_call: TRBV5-1; cdr3_aa: CATGEGVGNTIYF
d_call: TRBD1; v_call: TRBV9; cdr3_aa: CASSPRTGADEKLFF
d_call: TRBD1; v_call: TRBV28; cdr3_aa: CASSTLWTGTLYEQYF
d_call: TRBD1; v_call: TRBV6-1; cdr3_aa: CASSEVWTGTYNEQFF
d_call: TRBD2; v_call: TRBV19; cdr3_aa: CASSIGPSGSQETQYF
d_call: TRBD1; v_call: TRBV6-5; cdr3_aa: CASSYSPSDRDSYEQYF
d_call: -; v_call: TRBV27; cdr3_aa: CASSRWNEQFF
d_call: TRBD2; v_call: TRBV2; cdr3_aa: CASSSTASGRAYF
d_call: -; v_call: TRBV7-2; cdr3_aa: CVSSLEGSSYNEQFF
d_call: TRBD2; v_call: TRBV7-8; cdr3_aa: CASSLYRAGGSPNNEQFF
d_call: -; v_call: TRBV7-9; cdr3_aa: CASSLGGLPSQYF
d_call: -; v_call: TRBV29-1; cdr3_aa: CSVEQGETQYF
d_call: TRBD2; v_call: TRBV20-1; cdr3_aa: CSASWREGPTDTQYF
d_call: -; v_call: TRBV6-6; cdr3_aa: CASSYSSGTVEKLFF
d_call: TRBD1; v_call: TRBV5-1; cdr3_aa: CASSLGQGTRKLFF
d_call: TRBD2; v_call: TRBV5-5; cdr3_aa: CASSPAGGGSYNEQFF
d_call: TRBD2; v_call: TRBV15; cdr3_aa: CATSRTKTSGPTDTQYF
d_call: -; v_call: TRBV5-1; cdr3_aa: CASSSGPTNTEAFF
d_call: -; v_call: TRBV4-3; cdr3_aa: CASSQDLEREQFF
d_call: -; v_call: TRBV9; cdr3_aa: CASSVEGIRGNTIYF
d_call: -; v_call: TRBV5-5; cdr3_aa: CASSLLAGDSNQPQHF
d_call: -; v_call: TRBV7-9; cdr3_aa: CASSRDFAGELFF
d_call: -; v_call: TRBV11-2; cdr3_aa: CASSLDRWQLQFF
d_call: -; v_call: TRBV7-2; cdr3_aa: CASSLAGRPGNTIYF
d_call: -; v_call: TRBV9; cdr3_aa: CASSVNSRSPYEQYF
d_call: TRBD2; v_call: TRBV6-2/TRBV6-3; cdr3_aa: CASSNSGSLRNEQFF
d_call: TRBD1; v_call: TRBV5-1; cdr3_aa: CASTQDRFNYGYTF
d_call: TRBD2; v_call: TRBV20-1; cdr3_aa: CSAASGDSYNEQFF
d_call: TRBD1; v_call: TRBV20-1; cdr3_aa: CSASPGQAYEQYF
d_call: -; v_call: TRBV12-3/TRBV12-4; cdr3_aa: CASSDRDKNTGELFF
d_call: -; v_call: TRBV12-3/TRBV12-4; cdr3_aa: CASSTHDNSPLHF